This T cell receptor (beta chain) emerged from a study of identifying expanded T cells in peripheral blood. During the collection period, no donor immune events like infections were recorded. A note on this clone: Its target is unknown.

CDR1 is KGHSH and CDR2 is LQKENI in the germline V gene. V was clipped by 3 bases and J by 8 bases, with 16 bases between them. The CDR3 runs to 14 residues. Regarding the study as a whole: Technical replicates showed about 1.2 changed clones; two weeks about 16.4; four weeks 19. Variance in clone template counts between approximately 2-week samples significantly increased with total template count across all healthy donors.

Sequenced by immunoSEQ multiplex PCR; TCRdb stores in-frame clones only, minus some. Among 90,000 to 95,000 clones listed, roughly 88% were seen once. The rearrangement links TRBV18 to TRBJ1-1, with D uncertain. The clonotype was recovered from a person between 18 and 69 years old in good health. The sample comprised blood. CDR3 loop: CASSPDTAPTEAFF. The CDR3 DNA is TGTGCCAGCTCACCCGATACGGCACCGACAGAAGCTTTCTTT.